The TCR beta chain under discussion was sequenced for a study of blood T cell repertoires in COVID-19. About the research overall: Both acute and convalescent COVID-19 samples were obtained from the United States, Italy and Spain. PBMCs, B-cell-depleted T cells, or T cells were the source of the cDNA or gDNA that made up the material.

In the original workflow: Reference gene primer amplification gave nucleated cell count estimates. The protocol was immunoSEQ multiplex PCR, while the TCRdb copy is restricted to in-frame clones and leaves out a portion. V, J and clone size were drawn from that table, and D and trimming were deduced from the DNA. The table lists just under 9,000 clones, around 88% of them singletons. Germline V CDR1 and CDR2: SGDLS, YYNGEE. With 0 bases removed from V and 3 bases from J, the gap between germline ends came to 10 bases. The CDR3 has 14 amino acids. This receptor was obtained from a human donor with active COVID-19. The donor label of this sample is uncertain. The gene calls are TRBV9 and TRBJ2-7; tentatively, D is TRBD2 (5 bases). Sequenced material: peripheral blood. CDR3 in DNA: TGTGCCAGCAGCGTAGGTGTAGGGAGCTACGAGCAGTACTTC. It yields the protein CASSVGVGSYEQYF.